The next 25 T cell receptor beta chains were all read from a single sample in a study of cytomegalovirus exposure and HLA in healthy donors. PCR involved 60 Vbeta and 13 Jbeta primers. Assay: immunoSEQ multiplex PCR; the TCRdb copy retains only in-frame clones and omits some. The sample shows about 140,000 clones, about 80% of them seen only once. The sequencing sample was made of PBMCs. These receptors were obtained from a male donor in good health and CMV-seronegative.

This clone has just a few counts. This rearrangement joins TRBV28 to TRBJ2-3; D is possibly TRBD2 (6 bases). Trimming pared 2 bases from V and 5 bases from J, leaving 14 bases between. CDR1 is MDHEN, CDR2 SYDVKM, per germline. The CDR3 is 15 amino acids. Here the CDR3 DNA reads TGTGCCAGCAGTTTAGCGGGGCAGGGTGGAGATACGCAGTATTTT. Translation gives CASSLAGQGGDTQYF.

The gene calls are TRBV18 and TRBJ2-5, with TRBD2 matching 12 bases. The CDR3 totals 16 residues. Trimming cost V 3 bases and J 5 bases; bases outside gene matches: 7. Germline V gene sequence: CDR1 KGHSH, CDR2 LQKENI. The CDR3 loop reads CASSPKSGLAGETQYF. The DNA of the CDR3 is TGTGCCAGCTCACCGAAATCCGGACTAGCGGGGGAGACCCAGTACTTC. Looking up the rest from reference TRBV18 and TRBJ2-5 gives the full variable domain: NAGVMQNPRHLVRRRGQEARLRCSPMKGHSHVYWYRQLPEEGLKFMVYLQKENIIDESGMPKERFSAEFPKEGPSILRIQQVVRGDSAAYFCASSPKSGLAGETQYFGPGTRLLVL.

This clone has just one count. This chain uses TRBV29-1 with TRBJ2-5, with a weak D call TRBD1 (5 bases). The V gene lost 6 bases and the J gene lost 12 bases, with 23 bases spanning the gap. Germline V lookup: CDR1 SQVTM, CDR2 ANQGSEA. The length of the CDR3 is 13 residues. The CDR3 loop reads CSVLSGWTPLKYF. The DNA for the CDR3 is TGCAGCGTCCTGTCCGGGTGGACACCGCTAAAGTACTTC.

CDR3 loop: CASSPGPGTAYEQYF. DNA for the CDR3: TGTGCCAGCAGCCCAGGACCCGGGACAGCCTACGAGCAGTACTTC. The rearrangement links TRBV5-5 to TRBJ2-7; 7 bases are shared with TRBD1. The CDR3 runs to 15 residues. CDR1 is SGHKS, CDR2 YYEKEE, per germline (reference sequence). V shed 4 bases, J shed 2 bases, and the junction held 9 bases outside the gene matches.

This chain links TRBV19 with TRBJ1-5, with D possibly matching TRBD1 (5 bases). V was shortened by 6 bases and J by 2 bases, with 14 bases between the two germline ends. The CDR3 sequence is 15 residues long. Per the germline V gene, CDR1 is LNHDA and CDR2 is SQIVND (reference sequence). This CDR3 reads CASSYKKGGNQPQHF. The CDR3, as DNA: TGTGCCAGTAGCTACAAGAAAGGGGGCAATCAGCCCCAGCATTTT.

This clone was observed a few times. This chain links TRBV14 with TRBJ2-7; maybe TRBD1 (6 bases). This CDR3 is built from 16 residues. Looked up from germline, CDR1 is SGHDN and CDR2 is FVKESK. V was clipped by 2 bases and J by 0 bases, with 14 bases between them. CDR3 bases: TGTGCCAGCAGCCAACTTGGGGCAGGGGTCTCCTACGAGCAGTACTTC. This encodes CASSQLGAGVSYEQYF.

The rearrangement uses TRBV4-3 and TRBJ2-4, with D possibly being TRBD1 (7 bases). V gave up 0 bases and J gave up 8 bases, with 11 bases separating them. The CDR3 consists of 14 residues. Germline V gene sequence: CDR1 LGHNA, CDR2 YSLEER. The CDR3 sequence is CASSQDRGADIQYF. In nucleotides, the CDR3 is TGCGCCAGCAGCCAAGACAGGGGGGCAGACATTCAGTACTTC.

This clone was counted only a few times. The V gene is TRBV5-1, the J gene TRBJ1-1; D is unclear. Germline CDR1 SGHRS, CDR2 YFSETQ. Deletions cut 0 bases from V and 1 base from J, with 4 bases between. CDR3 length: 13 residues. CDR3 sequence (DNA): TGCGCCAGCAGCTTGGGCGGGAACACTGAAGCTTTCTTT. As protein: CASSLGGNTEAFF.

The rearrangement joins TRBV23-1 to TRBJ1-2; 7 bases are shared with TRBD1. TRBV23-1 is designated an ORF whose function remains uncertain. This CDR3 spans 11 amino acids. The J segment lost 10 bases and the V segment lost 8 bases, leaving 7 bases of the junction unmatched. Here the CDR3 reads CASWWTGNYTF. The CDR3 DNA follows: TGCGCCAGCTGGTGGACAGGCAACTACACCTTC.

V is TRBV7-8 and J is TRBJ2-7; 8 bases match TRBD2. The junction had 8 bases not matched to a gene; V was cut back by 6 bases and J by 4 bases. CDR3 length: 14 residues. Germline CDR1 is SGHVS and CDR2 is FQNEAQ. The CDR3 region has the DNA TGTGCCAGCAGTCACACCCGGGGGGGGTACGAGCAGTACTTC. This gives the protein CASSHTRGGYEQYF.

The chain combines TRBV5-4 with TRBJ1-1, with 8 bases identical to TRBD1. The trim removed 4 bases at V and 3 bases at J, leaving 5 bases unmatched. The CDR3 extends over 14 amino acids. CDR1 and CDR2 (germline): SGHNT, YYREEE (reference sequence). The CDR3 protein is CASSGEDRDTEAFF. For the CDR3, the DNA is TGTGCCAGCAGCGGGGAGGACAGGGACACTGAAGCTTTCTTT.

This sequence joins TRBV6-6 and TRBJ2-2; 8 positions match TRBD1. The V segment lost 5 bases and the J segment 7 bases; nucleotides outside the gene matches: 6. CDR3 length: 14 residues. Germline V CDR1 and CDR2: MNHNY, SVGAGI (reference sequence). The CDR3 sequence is CASSPWTGIGELFF. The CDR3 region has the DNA TGTGCCAGCAGTCCTTGGACAGGGATCGGGGAGCTGTTTTTT.

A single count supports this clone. The CDR3 coding sequence is TGTGCCAGCACCTCTCGTCGGGGGTCTATCTCCCTCGGAAACACCATATATTTT. This codes for CASTSRRGSISLGNTIYF. The genes are TRBV21-1 and TRBJ1-3. TRBV21-1 corresponds to a pseudogene. The CDR3 is 18 residues long.

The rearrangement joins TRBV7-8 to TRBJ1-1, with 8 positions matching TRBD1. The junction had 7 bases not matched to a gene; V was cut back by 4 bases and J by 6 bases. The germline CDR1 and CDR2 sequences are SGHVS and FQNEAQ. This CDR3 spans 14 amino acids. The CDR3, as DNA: TGTGCCAGCAGCTCCAGGGGGCTCGAGGCTGAAGCTTTCTTT. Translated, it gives CASSSRGLEAEAFF.

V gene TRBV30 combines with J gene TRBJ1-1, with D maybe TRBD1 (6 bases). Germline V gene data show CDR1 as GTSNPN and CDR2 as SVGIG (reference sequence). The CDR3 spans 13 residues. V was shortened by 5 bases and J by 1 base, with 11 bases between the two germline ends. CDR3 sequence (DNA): TGTGCCTGGCAGGGGAAGGCGAACACTGAAGCTTTCTTT. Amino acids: CAWQGKANTEAFF.

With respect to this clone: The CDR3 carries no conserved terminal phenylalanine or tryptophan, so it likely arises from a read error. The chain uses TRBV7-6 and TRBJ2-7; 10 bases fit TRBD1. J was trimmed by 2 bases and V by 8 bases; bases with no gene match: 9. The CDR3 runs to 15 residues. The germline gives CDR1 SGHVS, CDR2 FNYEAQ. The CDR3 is CASAKKGTGAYEQYL. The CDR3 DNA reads TGTGCCAGCGCCAAGAAAGGGACAGGGGCCTACGAGCAGTACCTC.

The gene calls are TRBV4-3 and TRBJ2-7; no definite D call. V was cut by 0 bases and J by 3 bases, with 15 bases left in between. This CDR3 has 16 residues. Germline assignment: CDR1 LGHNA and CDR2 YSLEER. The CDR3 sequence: CASSQDYRGIFYEQYF. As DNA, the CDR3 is TGCGCCAGCAGCCAAGATTACCGCGGTATTTTCTACGAGCAGTACTTC.

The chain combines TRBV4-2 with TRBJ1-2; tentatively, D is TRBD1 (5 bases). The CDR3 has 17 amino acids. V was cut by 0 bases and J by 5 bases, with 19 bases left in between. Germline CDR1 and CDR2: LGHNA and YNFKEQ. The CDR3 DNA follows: TGTGCCAGCAGCCAAGAGAGTGGGGCTGGCGGCCGTTATGGCTACACCTTC. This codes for CASSQESGAGGRYGYTF.

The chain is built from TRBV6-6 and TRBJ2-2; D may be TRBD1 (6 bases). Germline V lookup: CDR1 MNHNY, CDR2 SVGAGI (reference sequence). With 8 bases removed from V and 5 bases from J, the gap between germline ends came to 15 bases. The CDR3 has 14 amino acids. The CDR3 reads CASHGQGRTGELFF. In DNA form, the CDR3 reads TGTGCCAGCCATGGGCAGGGGCGGACCGGGGAGCTGTTTTTT.

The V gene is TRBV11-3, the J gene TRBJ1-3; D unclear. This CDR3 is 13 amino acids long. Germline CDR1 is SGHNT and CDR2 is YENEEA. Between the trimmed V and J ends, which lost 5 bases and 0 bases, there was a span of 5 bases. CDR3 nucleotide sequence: TGTGCCAGCAGCACAGCCTCTGGAAACACCATATATTTT. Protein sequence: CASSTASGNTIYF.

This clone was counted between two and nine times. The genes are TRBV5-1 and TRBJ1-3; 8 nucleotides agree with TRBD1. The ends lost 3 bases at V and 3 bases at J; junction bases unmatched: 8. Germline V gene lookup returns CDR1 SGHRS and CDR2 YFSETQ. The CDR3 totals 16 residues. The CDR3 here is CASSWGRTGIGNTIYF. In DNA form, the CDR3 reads TGCGCCAGCAGCTGGGGTCGGACAGGGATTGGAAACACCATATATTTT.

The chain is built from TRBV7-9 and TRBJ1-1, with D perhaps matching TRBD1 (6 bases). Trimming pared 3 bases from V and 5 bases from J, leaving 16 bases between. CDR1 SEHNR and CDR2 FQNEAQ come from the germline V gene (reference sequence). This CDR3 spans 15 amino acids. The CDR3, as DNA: TGTGCCAGCAGCTTTGGAGGCCCCCAGGGGACTGAAGCTTTCTTT. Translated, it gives CASSFGGPQGTEAFF.

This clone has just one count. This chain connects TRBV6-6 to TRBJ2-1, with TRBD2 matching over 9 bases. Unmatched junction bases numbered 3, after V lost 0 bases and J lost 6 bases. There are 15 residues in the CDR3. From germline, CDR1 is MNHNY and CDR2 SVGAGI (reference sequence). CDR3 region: CASSYSSSGGNEQFF. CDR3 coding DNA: TGTGCCAGCAGTTACTCGAGTAGCGGGGGCAATGAGCAGTTCTTC.

The DNA of the CDR3 is TGTGCCAGTAGTATGGAAGGACACAACACCATATATTTT. Amino acids: CASSMEGHNTIYF. The V call is TRBV19, the J call TRBJ1-3; the D gene is possibly TRBD1 (5 bases). The germline V gene has CDR1 LNHDA and CDR2 SQIVND (reference sequence). The CDR3 runs to 13 residues. V lost 3 bases, J lost 7 bases, and 10 bases lay in between.

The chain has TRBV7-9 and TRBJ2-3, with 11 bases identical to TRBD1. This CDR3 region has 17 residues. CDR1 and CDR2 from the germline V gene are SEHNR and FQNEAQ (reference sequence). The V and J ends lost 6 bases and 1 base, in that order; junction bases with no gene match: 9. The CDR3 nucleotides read TGTGCCAGCAGGGGGGACAGGGGGAATGTTGGCACAGATACGCAGTATTTT. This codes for CASRGDRGNVGTDTQYF.